The clone carrying this TCR beta chain was detected a few times. The sample has other DNA sequences that encode this CDR3 too. All enrollees were about 18 to 90 years old and from about two dozen US areas. Germline CDR1 SGHAT, CDR2 FQNNGV. CDR3 length: 14 amino acids. The V gene lost 5 bases and the J gene lost 1 base, with 10 bases spanning the gap. Using immunoSEQ multiplex PCR, the repertoire was profiled, and TCRdb retains in-frame clones only, with some absent. Among over 250,000 clones listed, approximately 87% were seen once. These data belong to a study of blood T cell repertoires in COVID-19. This sequence was found in a woman in her 30s who had recovered from COVID-19. Sequenced input: PBMCs or T cells enriched from blood (not recorded which). This sequence joins TRBV11-2 and TRBJ2-3; possibly TRBD2 for D (6 bases). The CDR3 bases are TGTGCCAGCAGCCCCCAGCGGGGCACAGATACGCAGTATTTT. It encodes CASSPQRGTDTQYF.